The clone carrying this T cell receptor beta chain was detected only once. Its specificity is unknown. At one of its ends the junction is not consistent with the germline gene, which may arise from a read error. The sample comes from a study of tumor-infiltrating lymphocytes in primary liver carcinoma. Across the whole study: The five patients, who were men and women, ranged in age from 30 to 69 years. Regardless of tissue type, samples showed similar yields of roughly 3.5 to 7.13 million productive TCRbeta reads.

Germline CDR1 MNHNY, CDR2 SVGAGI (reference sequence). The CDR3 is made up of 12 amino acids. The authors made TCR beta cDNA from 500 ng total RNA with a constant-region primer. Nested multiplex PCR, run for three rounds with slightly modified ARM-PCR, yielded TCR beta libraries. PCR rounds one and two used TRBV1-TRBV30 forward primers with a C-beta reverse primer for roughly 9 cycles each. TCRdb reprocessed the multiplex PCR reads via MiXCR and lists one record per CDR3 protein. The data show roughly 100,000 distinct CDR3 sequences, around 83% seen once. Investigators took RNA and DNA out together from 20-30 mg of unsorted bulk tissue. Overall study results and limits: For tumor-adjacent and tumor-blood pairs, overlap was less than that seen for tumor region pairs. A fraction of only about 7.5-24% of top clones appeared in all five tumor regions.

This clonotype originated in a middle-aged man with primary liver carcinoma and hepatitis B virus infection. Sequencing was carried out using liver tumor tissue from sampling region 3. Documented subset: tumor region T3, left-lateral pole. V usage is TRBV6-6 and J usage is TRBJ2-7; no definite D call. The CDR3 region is CASSRTLSEQYF. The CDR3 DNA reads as TGTGCCAGTAGTCGTACCCTAAGCGAGCAATACTTC.